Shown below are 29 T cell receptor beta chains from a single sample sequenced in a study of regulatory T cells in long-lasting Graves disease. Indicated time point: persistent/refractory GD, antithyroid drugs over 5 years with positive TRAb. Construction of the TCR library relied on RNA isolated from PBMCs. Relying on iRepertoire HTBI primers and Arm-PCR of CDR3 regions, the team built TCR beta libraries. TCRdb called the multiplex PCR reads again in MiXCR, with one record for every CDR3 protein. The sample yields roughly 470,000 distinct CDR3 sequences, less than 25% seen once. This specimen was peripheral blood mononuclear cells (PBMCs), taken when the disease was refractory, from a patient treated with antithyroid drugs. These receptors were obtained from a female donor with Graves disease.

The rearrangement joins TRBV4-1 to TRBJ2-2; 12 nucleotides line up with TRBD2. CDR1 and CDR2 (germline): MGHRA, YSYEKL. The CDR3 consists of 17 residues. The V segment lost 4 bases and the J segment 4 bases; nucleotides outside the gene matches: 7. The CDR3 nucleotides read TGCGCCAGCAGCCGGGGACTAGCGGGCCTGAGCACCGGGGAGCTGTTTTTT. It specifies CASSRGLAGLSTGELFF.

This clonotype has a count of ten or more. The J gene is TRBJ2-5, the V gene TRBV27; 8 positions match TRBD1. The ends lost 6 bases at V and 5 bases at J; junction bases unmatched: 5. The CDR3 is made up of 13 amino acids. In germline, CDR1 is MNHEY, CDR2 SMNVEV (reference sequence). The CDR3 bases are TGTGCCAGCAGCCGACAGGGGCGGGAGACCCAGTACTTC. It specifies CASSRQGRETQYF.

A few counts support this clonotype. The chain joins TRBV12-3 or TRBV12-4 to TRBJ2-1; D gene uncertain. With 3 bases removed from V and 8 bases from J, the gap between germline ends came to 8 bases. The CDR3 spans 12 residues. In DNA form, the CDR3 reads TGTGCCAGCAGTTTTTCCGGTTATGAGCAGTTCTTC. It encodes CASSFSGYEQFF.

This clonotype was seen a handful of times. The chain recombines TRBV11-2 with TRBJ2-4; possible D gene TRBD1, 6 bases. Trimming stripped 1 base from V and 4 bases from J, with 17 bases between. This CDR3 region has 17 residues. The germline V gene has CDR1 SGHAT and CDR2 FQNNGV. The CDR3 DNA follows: TGTGCCAGCAGCTTAGGAAGGGTACAGGGACCAAAAAACATTCAGTACTTC. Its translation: CASSLGRVQGPKNIQYF. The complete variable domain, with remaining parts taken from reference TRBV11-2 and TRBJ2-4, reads EAGVAQSPRYKIIEKRQSVAFWCNPISGHATLYWYQQILGQGPKLLIQFQNNGVVDDSQLPKDRFSAERLKGVDSTLKIQPAKLEDSAVYLCASSLGRVQGPKNIQYFGAGTRLSVL.

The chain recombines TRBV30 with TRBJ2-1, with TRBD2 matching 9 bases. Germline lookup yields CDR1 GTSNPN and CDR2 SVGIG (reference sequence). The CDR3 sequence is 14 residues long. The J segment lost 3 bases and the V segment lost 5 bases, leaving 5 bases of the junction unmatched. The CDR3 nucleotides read TGTGCCTGGGTTATAGCGGGGGTCTACAATGAGCAGTTCTTC. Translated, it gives CAWVIAGVYNEQFF.

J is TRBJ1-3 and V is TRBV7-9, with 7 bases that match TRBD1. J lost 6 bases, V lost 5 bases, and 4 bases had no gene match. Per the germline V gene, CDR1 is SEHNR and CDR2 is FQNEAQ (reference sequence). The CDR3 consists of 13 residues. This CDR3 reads CASSPGTVNTIYF. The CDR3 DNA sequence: TGTGCCAGCAGCCCCGGGACAGTAAACACCATATATTTT.

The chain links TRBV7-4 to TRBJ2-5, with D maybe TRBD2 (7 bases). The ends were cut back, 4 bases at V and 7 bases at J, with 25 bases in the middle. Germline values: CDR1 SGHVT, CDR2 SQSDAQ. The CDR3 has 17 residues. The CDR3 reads CASSSTLGRGGGGTQYF. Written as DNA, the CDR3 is TGTGCCAGCAGCTCCACGTTGGGCAGGGGAGGGGGAGGGACCCAGTACTTC.

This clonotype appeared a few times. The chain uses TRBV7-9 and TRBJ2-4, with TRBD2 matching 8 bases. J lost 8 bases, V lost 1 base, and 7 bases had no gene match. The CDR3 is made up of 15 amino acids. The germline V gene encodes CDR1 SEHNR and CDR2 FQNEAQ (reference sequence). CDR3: CASSLEPGGEDIQYF. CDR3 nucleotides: TGTGCCAGCAGCTTAGAGCCGGGAGGGGAGGACATTCAGTACTTC.

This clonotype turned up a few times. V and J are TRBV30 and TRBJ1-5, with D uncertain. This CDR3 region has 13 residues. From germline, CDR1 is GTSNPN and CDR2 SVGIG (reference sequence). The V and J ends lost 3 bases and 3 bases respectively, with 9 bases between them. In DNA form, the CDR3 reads TGTGCCTGGAGCCGGGAGCCCAATCAGCCCCAGCATTTT. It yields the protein CAWSREPNQPQHF.

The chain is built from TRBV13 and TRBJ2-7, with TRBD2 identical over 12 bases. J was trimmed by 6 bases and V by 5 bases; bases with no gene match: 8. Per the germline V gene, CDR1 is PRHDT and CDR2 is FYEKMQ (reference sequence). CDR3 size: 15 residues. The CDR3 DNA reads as TGTGCCAGCAGCGCGCGACTAGCGGGAGACGGCGAGCAGTACTTC. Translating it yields CASSARLAGDGEQYF.

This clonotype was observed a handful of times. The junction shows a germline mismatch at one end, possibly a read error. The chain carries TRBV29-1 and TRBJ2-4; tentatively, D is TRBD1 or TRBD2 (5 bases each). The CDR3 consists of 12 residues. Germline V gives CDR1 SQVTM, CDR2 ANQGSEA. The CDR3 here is CSVGPTGTHLIF. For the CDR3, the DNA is TGCAGCGTTGGGCCAACCGGGACCCACCTAATCTTC.

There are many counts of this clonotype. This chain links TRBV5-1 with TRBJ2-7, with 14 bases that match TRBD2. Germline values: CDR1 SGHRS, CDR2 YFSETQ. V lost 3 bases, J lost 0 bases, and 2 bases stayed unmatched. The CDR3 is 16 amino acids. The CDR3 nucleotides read TGCGCCAGCAGCTCCGGACTAGCGGGAGGCTCCTACGAGCAGTACTTC. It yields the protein CASSSGLAGGSYEQYF.

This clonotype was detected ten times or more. The CDR3 loop is CSVIGVPFEQYF. The CDR3 coding sequence is TGCAGCGTTATAGGAGTACCTTTTGAGCAGTACTTC. V and J are TRBV29-1 and TRBJ2-7; D remains ambiguous. Per the germline V gene, CDR1 is SQVTM and CDR2 is ANQGSEA. Trimming removed 5 bases at V and 7 bases at J, with 15 bases between. The CDR3 sequence is 12 residues long.

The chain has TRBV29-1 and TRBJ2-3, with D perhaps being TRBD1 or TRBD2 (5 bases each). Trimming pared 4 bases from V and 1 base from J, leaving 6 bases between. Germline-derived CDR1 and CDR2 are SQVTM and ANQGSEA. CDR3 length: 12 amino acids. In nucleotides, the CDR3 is TGCAGCGTTGTGGGGGGCACAGATACGCAGTATTTT. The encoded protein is CSVVGGTDTQYF.

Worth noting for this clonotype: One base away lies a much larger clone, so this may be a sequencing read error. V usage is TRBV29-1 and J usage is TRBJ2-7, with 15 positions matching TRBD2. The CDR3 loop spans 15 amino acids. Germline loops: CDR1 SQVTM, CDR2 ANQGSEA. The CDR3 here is CSAIGLAGGSYGQYF. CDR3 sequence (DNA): TGCAGCGCCATCGGACTAGCGGGAGGGTCCTACGGGCAGTACTTC.

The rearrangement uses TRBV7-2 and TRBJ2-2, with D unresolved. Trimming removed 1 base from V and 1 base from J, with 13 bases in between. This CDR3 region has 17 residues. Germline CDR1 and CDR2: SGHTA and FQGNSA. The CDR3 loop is CASSLVNINLNTGELFF. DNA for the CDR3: TGTGCCAGCAGCTTAGTTAATATCAACCTGAACACCGGGGAGCTGTTTTTT.

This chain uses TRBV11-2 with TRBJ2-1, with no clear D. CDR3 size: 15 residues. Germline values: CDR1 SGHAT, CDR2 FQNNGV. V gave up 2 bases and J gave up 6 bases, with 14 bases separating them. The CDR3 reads CASSLKWLTFNEQFF. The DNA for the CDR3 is TGTGCCAGCAGCTTAAAATGGCTAACCTTCAATGAGCAGTTCTTC.

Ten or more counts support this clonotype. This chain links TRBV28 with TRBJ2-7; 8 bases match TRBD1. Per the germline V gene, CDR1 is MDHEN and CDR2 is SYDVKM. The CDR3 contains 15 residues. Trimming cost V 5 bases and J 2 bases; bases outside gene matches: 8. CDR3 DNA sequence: TGTGCCAGCAGTATCACCGGGACAGGTACCTACGAGCAGTACTTC. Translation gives CASSITGTGTYEQYF.

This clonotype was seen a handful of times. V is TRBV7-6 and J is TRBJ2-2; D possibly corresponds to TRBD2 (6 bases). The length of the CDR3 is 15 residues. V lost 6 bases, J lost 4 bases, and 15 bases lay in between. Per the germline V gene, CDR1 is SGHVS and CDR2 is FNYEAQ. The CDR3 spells CASRFGSGSTGELFF. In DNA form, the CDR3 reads TGTGCCAGCAGGTTCGGTAGCGGATCCACCGGGGAGCTGTTTTTT. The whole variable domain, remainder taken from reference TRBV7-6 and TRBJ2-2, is GAGVSQSPRYKVTKRGQDVALRCDPISGHVSLYWYRQALGQGPEFLTYFNYEAQQDKSGLPNDRFSAERPEGSISTLTIQRTEQRDSAMYRCASRFGSGSTGELFFGEGSRLTVL.

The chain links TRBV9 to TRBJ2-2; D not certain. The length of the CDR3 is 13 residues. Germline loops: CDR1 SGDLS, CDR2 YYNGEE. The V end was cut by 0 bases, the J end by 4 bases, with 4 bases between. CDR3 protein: CASSVGSTGELFF. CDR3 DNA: TGTGCCAGCAGCGTAGGTAGCACCGGGGAGCTGTTTTTT.

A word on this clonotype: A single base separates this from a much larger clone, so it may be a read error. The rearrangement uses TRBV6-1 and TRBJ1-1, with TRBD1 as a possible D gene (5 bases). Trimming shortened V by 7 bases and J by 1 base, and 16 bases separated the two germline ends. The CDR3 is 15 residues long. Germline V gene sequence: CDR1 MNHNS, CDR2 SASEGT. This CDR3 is CASTEGPRGNTEAFF. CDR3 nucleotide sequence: TGTGCCAGCACTGAGGGACCGAGGGGGAACACTGAAGCTTTCTTT.

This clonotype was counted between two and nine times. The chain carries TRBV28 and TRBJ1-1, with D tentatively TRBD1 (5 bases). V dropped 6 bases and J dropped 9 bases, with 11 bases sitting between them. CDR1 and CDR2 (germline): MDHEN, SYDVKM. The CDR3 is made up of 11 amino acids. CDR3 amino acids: CASRSDTKAFF. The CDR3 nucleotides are TGTGCCAGCAGGTCGGACACGAAAGCTTTCTTT.

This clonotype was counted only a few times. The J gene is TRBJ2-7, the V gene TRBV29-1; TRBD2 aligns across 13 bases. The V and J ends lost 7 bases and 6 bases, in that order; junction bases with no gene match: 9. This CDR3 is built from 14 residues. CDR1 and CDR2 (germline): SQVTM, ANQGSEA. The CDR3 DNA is TGCAGCGCCGGACTAGCGGGAGCTTCAACCGAGCAGTACTTC. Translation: CSAGLAGASTEQYF.

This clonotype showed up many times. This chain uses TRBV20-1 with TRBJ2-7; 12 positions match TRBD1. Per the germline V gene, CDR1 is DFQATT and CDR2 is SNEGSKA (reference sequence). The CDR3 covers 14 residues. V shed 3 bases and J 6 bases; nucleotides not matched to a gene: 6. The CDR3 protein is CSASARDRGLEQYF. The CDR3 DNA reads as TGCAGTGCTAGCGCCCGGGACAGGGGGCTCGAGCAGTACTTC.

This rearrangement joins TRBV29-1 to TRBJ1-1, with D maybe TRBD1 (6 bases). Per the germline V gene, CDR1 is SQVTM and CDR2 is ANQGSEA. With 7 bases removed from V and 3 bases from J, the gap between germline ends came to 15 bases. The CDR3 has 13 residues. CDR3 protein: CSALQGSDTEAFF. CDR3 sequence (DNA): TGCAGCGCCCTACAGGGATCGGACACTGAAGCTTTCTTT. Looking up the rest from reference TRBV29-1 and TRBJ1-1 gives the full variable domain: SAVISQKPSRDICQRGTSLTIQCQVDSQVTMMFWYRQQPGQSLTLIATANQGSEATYESGFVIDKFPISRPNLTFSTLTVSNMSPEDSSIYLCSALQGSDTEAFFGQGTRLTVV.

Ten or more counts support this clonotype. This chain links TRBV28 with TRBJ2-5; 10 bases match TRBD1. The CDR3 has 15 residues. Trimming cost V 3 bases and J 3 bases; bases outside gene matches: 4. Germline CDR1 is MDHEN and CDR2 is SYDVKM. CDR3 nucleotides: TGTGCCAGCAGTTTTAGGGACAGGGGAGAAGAGACCCAGTACTTC. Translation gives CASSFRDRGEETQYF.

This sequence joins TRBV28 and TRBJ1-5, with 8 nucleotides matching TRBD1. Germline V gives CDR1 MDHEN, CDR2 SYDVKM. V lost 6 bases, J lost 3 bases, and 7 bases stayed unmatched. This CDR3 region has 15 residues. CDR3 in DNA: TGTGCCAGCAGGTTGGACAGGGCGAACAATCAGCCCCAGCATTTT. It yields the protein CASRLDRANNQPQHF. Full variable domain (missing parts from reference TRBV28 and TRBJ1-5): DVKVTQSSRYLVKRTGEKVFLECVQDMDHENMFWYRQDPGLGLRLIYFSYDVKMKEKGDIPEGYSVSREKKERFSLILESASTNQTSMYLCASRLDRANNQPQHFGDGTRLSIL.

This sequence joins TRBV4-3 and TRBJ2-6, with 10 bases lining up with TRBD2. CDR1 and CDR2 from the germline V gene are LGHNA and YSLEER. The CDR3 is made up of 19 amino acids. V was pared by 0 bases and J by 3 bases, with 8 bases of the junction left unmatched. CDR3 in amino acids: CASSQDWGLAGVGANVLTF. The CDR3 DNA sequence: TGCGCCAGCAGCCAAGATTGGGGGCTAGCGGGAGTTGGGGCCAACGTCCTGACTTTC.

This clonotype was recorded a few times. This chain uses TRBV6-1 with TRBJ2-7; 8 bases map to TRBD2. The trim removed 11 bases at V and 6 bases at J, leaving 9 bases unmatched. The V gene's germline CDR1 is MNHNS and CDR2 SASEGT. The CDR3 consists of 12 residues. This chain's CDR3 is CAASAGGLEQYF. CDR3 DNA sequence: TGTGCCGCGTCCGCGGGAGGTCTCGAGCAGTACTTC.